This T cell receptor (beta chain) was found in a study of PD-1 and CTLA-4 blockade in melanoma. The CDR3 covers 16 residues. The ends were cut back, 1 base at V and 3 bases at J, with 10 bases in the middle. From germline, CDR1 is LGHNA and CDR2 YSLEER. Method: immunoSEQ multiplex PCR; TCRdb's copy keeps in-frame clones and lacks some. Of some 11,000 clones in the sample, around four fifths are singletons; the top ten hold under 35%. This clone was observed a single time. Sequencing was performed on CD8+ T cells from peripheral blood, taken from a patient given anti-PD-1 treatment. The chain links TRBV4-3 to TRBJ2-6, with D perhaps given as TRBD1 or TRBD2 (5 bases each). This clonotype was sampled from a human donor with melanoma. CDR3 protein: CASSQVRGDGANVLTF. The CDR3 bases are TGCGCCAGCAGCCAAGTGAGGGGCGATGGGGCCAACGTCCTGACTTTC.